This TCR beta chain was identified in a study of T cell repertoires in cytomegalovirus infection. TCRdb called the reads again in MiXCR, with one record for every CDR3 protein. In the table there are about 80,000 distinct CDR3 sequences, about 3.8% of which are singletons. This clonotype was detected many times. The CDR3 runs to 13 residues. V shed 6 bases and J shed 4 bases, with 12 bases lying between them. In germline, CDR1 is MNHEY, CDR2 SVGEGT. Specimen: PBMCs. The receptor's source is a human donor in good health (CMV status not recorded). Some clones in this sample may be carry-over from other donors' samples. The V call is TRBV6-2 or TRBV6-3, the J call TRBJ1-1; a possible D gene is TRBD1 (6 bases). CDR3 protein: CASRPEGGTEAFF. The DNA for the CDR3 is TGTGCCAGCAGACCGGAAGGGGGCACTGAAGCTTTCTTT.